This record covers a single T cell receptor (beta chain). The sample holds a few counts of this clonotype. Its antigen is unknown. There are no base qualities to consult, and no much larger clone falls within one base. From a lookup of the germline V gene, CDR1 and CDR2 are SQVTM and ANQGSEA. Trimming accounts for 0 bases at V and 1 base at J, while the number of junction bases matched to no gene is 11. The CDR3 starts with the cysteine, ends with the phenylalanine, and has 17 residues. The entry retains the CDR3 DNA only, 51 bases that are in frame from base 1. This entry comes from a study of response to subunit inactivated influenza vaccine listed by TCRdb under 2018. Notes on the research overall: Deep quantitative T cell receptor repertoire profiling was used in the study to track responses to a trivalent subunit inactivated influenza vaccine.

The library was made by RT-PCR. The sequencer was an Illumina HiSeq 2500. TCRdb reprocessing: public reads trimmed at Q25 with fastp, clones called with MiXCR, in-frame beta chains kept. Duplicate CDR3 protein sequences are folded into a single record with the most common DNA and genes. The sample table holds hundreds of thousands of distinct CDR3 sequences, of which roughly 15% were seen once. Jointly, the top ten make up 7.6% of the sample. Points the paper makes about the study in general: The authors suggested that each seasonal influenza vaccination may recruit only a limited number of new T cells.

This receptor was obtained from a man aged 50 or older who received an inactivated influenza vaccine. Donor details come from another sample of the same person, matched by shared clones. The rearrangement combines TRBV29-1 with TRBJ2-5, with 7 bases in between that match TRBD2. Sequenced here: PBMCs from blood, sampled 14 to 15 days before vaccination. The DNA is TGCAGCGTTGAAGATTTCGTCCTAGCGGAGTCCCAAGAGACCCAGTACTTC. This is translated as CSVEDFVLAESQETQYF.